This T cell receptor beta chain derives from a study of Ad26.COV2.S vaccination and SARS-CoV-2 variants. Comment on this clone: Its antigen is still unknown.

Treatment indicated: roughly 18 received Ad26.COV2.S at low or high dose, single or two shots; about 5 received placebo; per-sample allocation not given. Samples were taken on day 63 after the first vaccine or placebo injection. Donation came from an adult in Boston who was aged 18-55 years. The vaccine antigen was prefusion-stabilized Wuhan SARS-CoV-2 spike. Broader study findings: In TCR breadth and depth analyses, total T cell responses may have been underestimated. Post-vaccination breadth of spike-specific CD8+ and CD4+ T cell responses was reportedly substantial.

Germline V gives CDR1 MGHRA, CDR2 YSYEKL. The CDR3 extends over 15 amino acids. The V end was cut by 4 bases, the J end by 4 bases, with 13 bases between. The protocol was immunoSEQ multiplex PCR, while the TCRdb copy is restricted to in-frame clones and leaves out a portion. The table has about 430,000 clones, more than 80% seen once; the top ten hold 12%. This material consisted of peripheral blood, taken in a trial of Ad26.COV2.S vaccine versus placebo. The chain joins TRBV4-1 to TRBJ2-2; D is perhaps TRBD1 (6 bases). The source is a person between 18 and 65 years old who received the Ad26.COV2.S COVID-19 vaccine or a placebo. The CDR3 reads CASSPTGRITGELFF. CDR3 DNA sequence: TGCGCCAGCAGCCCCACAGGGAGAATCACCGGGGAGCTGTTTTTT.